These T cell receptor beta chains were read from a single sample in a study of blood T cell repertoires in COVID-19. The data were produced by immunoSEQ multiplex PCR, yet TCRdb's version contains in-frame clones alone and is incomplete. The profile shows 90,000 to 120,000 clones, approximately 90% of them singletons. The sequenced sample consisted of peripheral blood. The receptors derive from a woman in her 30s with acute or convalescent COVID-19. The CDR3 runs from the conserved cysteine through the conserved F or W. A D gene is named only where the DNA matches it firmly. Expanded clones get a size class; other rows say once, few or many, or leave the size out.

NA,TRBV5-1,TRBD1,TRBJ1-2,TGCGCCAGCAGCTGGACAGGGGGCCTCTATGGCTACACCTTC,CASSWTGGLYGYTF
NA,TRBV7-3,NA,TRBJ1-1,TGTGCCAGCAGCCTAGAGACTACGGGCACTGAAGCTTTCTTT,CASSLETTGTEAFF
NA,TRBV21-1,NA,TRBJ2-2,TGTGCCAGCAGCAAACGCGAGCGGGGCACCGGGGAGCTGTTTTTT,CASSKRERGTGELFF
NA,TRBV5-1,TRBD1,TRBJ2-3,TGCGCCAGCAGCTCCCGGACAGGGTCTAGCACAGATACGCAGTATTTT,CASSSRTGSSTDTQYF
NA,TRBV28,TRBD2,TRBJ2-3,TGTGCCAGCAATTGGGGGAAGGGACTAGCGGGAGAAGATACGCAGTATTTT,CASNWGKGLAGEDTQYF
NA,TRBV4-1,TRBD1,TRBJ1-4,TGCGCCAGCAGCCTTGGTGAGACAGGGGAAAAACTGTTTTTT,CASSLGETGEKLFF
once,TRBV11-2,TRBD1,TRBJ2-7,TGTGCCAGCAGCCCGCCGGGACAGCGCTACGAGCAGTACTTC,CASSPPGQRYEQYF
NA,TRBV14,NA,TRBJ2-1,TGTGCCAGCAGCCAAGATCATTGGGTCAGGACCGGGGATGAGCAGTTCTTC,CASSQDHWVRTGDEQFF
once,TRBV4-2,TRBD2,TRBJ2-7,TGTGCCAGCAGCCAAGATCGACTAGCGGGTTCCTACGAGCAGTACTTC,CASSQDRLAGSYEQYF
NA,TRBV19,NA,TRBJ1-5,TGTGCCAGTACCCCCCGGGGGGGGTATAGCAATCAGCCCCAGCATTTT,CASTPRGGYSNQPQHF
NA,TRBV3-1/TRBV3-2,NA,TRBJ2-5,TGTGCCAGCAGCCAGGCTGGACAGCCTCAAGAGACCCAGTACTTC,CASSQAGQPQETQYF
NA,TRBV7-2,TRBD2,TRBJ2-3,TGTGCCAGCAGCCACAATAGCGGGACCCTCACAGATACGCAGTATTTT,CASSHNSGTLTDTQYF
once,TRBV9,NA,TRBJ1-1,TGTGCCAGCAGCGCCCTGACGGGGGGGAACACTGAAGCTTTCTTT,CASSALTGGNTEAFF
NA,TRBV24-1,TRBD2,TRBJ2-7,TGTGCCACCAGTTCGACTAGCGGGGGCACCTACGAGCAGTACTTC,CATSSTSGGTYEQYF
NA,TRBV5-1,TRBD1,TRBJ1-2,TGCGCCAGCAGCTTGGAAGGGGGCCGGAACTATGGCTACACCTTC,CASSLEGGRNYGYTF
NA,TRBV10-3,TRBD1,TRBJ1-4,TGTGCCATCAGTTCTACAGGGGGTTTGAATGAAAAACTGTTTTTT,CAISSTGGLNEKLFF
NA,TRBV18,TRBD1,TRBJ2-2,TGTGCCAGCTCACTCAACAGGGGGCAGGTCACCGGGGAGCTGTTTTTT,CASSLNRGQVTGELFF
NA,TRBV7-9,TRBD1,TRBJ2-7,TGTGCCAGCAGCTCCGGCGGACAGGAGCTACCCTACGAGCAGTACTTC,CASSSGGQELPYEQYF
NA,TRBV11-3,TRBD1,TRBJ1-2,TGTGCCATCCGGGACAGAGCCTATGGCTACACCTTC,CAIRDRAYGYTF
NA,TRBV19,TRBD1,TRBJ2-7,TGTGCCAGTAGGCCTGGACAGGCCCCTTACGAGCAGTACTTC,CASRPGQAPYEQYF
few,TRBV11-2,NA,TRBJ1-5,TGTGCCAGCAGCTTACAGGGCGGAATTCAGCCCCAGCATTTT,CASSLQGGIQPQHF
NA,TRBV28,TRBD2,TRBJ2-7,TGTGCCAGCATAGGTTGGCTAGCGGGAGCGGAAGAGCAGTACTTC,CASIGWLAGAEEQYF